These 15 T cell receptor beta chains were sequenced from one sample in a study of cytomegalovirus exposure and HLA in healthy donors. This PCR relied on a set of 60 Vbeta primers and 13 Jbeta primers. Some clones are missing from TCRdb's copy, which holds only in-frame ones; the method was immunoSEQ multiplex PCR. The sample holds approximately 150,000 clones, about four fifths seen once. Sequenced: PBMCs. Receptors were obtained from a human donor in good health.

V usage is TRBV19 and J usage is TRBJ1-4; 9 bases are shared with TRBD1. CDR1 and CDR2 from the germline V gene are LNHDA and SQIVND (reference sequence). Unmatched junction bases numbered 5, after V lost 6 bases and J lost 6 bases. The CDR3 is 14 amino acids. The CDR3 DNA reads TGTGCCAGTAGCGGACAGGGGTTTTATGAAAAACTGTTTTTT. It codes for CASSGQGFYEKLFF.

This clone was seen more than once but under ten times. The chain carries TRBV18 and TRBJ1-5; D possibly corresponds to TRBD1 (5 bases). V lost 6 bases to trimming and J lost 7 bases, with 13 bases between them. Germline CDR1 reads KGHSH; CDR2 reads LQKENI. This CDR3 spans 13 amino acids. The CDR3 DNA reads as TGTGCCAGCTCGGAACAGGAACAACAGCCCCAGCATTTT. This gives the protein CASSEQEQQPQHF.

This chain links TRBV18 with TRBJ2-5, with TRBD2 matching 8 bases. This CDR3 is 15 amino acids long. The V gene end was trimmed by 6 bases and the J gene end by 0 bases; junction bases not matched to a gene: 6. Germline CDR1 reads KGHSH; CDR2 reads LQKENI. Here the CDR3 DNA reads TGTGCCAGCTCTCCCCGCGGGGGGTACCAAGAGACCCAGTACTTC. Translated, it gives CASSPRGGYQETQYF.

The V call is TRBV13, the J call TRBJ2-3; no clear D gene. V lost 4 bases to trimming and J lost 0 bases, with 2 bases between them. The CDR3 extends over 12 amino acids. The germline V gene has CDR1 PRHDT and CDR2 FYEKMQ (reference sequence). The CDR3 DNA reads TGTGCCAGCAGCTCTAGCACAGATACGCAGTATTTT. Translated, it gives CASSSSTDTQYF. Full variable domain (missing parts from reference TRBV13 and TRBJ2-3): AAGVIQSPRHLIKEKRETATLKCYPIPRHDTVYWYQQGPGQDPQFLISFYEKMQSDKGSIPDRFSAQQFSDYHSELNMSSLELGDSALYFCASSSSTDTQYFGPGTRLTVL.

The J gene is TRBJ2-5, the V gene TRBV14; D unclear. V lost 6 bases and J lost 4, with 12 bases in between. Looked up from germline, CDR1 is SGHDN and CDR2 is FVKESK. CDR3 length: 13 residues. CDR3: CASRQSGAETQYF. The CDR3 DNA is TGTGCCAGCAGGCAGTCAGGCGCAGAGACCCAGTACTTC.

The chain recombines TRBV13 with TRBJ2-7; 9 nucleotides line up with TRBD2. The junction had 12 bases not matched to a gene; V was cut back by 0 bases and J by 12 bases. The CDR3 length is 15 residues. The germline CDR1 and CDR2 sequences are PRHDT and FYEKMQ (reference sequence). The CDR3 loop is CASSLGLGSGSNPYF. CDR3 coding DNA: TGTGCCAGCAGCTTAGGCCTGGGTAGCGGGAGCAATCCGTACTTC.

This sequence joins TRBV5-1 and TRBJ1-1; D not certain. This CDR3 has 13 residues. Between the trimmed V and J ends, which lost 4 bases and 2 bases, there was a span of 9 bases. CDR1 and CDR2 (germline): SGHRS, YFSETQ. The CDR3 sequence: CASSRTENTEAFF. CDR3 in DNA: TGCGCCAGCAGCAGAACAGAAAACACTGAAGCTTTCTTT.

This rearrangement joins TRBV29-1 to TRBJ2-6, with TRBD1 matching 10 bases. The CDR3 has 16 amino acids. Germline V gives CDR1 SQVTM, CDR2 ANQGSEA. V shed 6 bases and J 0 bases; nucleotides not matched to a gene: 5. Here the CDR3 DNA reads TGCAGCGTGTGGACAGGGGGTAACTCTGGGGCCAACGTCCTGACTTTC. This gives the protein CSVWTGGNSGANVLTF.

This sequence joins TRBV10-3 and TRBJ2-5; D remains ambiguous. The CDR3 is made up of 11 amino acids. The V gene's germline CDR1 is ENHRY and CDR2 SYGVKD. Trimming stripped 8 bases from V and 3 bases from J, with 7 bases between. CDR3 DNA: TGTGCCATCCGGGTTGAAGAGACCCAGTACTTC. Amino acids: CAIRVEETQYF.

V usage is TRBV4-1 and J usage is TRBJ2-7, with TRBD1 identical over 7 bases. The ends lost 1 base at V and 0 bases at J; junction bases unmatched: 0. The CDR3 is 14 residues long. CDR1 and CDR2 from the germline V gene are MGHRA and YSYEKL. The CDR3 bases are TGCGCCAGCAGCCAAGGGGACAGCTCCTACGAGCAGTACTTC. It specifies CASSQGDSSYEQYF.

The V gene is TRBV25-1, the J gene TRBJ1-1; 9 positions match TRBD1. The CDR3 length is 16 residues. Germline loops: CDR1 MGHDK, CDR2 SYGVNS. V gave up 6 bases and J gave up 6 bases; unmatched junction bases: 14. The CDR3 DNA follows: TGTGCCAGCAGCCCGATAAAGACAGGGGGTGTCGCTGAAGCTTTCTTT. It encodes CASSPIKTGGVAEAFF.

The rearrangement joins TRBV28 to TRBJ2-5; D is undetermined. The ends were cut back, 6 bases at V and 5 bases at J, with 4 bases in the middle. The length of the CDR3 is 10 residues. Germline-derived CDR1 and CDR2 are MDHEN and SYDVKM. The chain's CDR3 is CASRRETQYF. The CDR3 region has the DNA TGTGCCAGCAGGAGGGAGACCCAGTACTTC.

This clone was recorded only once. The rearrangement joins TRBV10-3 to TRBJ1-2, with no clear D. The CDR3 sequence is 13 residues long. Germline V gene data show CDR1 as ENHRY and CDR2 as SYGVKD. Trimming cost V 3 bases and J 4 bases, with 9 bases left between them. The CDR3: CAISDRTTYGYTF. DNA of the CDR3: TGTGCCATCAGTGATAGGACTACCTATGGCTACACCTTC.

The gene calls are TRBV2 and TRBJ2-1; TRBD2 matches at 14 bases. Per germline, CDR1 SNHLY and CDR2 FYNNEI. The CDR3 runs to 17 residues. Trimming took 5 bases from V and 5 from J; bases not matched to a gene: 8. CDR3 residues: CASSFTGLAGENNEQFF. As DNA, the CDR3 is TGTGCCAGCAGTTTCACGGGACTAGCGGGGGAAAACAATGAGCAGTTCTTC.

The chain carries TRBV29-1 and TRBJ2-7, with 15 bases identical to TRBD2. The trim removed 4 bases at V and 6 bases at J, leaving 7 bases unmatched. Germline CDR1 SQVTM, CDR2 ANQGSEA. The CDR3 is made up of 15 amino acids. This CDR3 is CSVGVWTSGRGEQYF. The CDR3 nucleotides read TGCAGCGTTGGGGTATGGACTAGCGGGAGGGGCGAGCAGTACTTC.